This is a list of T cell receptor beta chains from one sample in a study of blood T cell repertoires in COVID-19. Produced via immunoSEQ multiplex PCR; TCRdb's table is partial and in-frame only. The sample has about 180,000 clones, roughly 87% seen once; the top ten hold 7%. The specimen was PBMCs or T cells enriched from blood (not recorded which). The receptors stem from a woman aged 45-60 years who had recovered from COVID-19. Both conserved end residues are part of each CDR3. Each record gives: V gene, D gene, clone size, J gene, CDR3 protein, CDR3 DNA. A D gene is named only where the DNA matches it firmly. Not all rows give a size; the values are once, few, many and, for expanded clones, a class.

TRBV7-2	TRBD1	.	TRBJ2-7	CASSNRGYEQYF	TGTGCCAGCAGCAACAGGGGTTACGAGCAGTACTTC
TRBV4-3	.	.	TRBJ2-3	CASSQGGRNADTQYF	TGCGCCAGCAGCCAAGGAGGCAGAAACGCAGATACGCAGTATTTT
TRBV5-6	TRBD2	.	TRBJ2-7	CASSRPGLAGGREQYF	TGTGCCAGCAGCCGGCCGGGACTAGCGGGAGGGAGGGAGCAGTACTTC
TRBV11-2	TRBD1	few	TRBJ2-1	CASSRQGAYNEQFF	TGTGCCAGCAGCCGACAGGGGGCCTACAATGAGCAGTTCTTC
TRBV4-2	TRBD2	.	TRBJ2-1	CASSQEPTGLAGVTNEQFF	TGTGCCAGCAGCCAGGAACCTACGGGACTAGCGGGAGTTACAAATGAGCAGTTCTTC
TRBV27	.	.	TRBJ2-6	CASSSGFPFSGANVLTF	TGTGCCAGCAGTTCGGGTTTCCCCTTCTCTGGGGCCAACGTCCTGACTTTC
TRBV27	.	.	TRBJ2-1	CASRLSGTSIYNEQFF	TGTGCCAGCAGACTATCCGGGACTTCGATCTACAATGAGCAGTTCTTC
TRBV4-1	TRBD1	.	TRBJ2-4	CASSHGTVQPENIQYF	TGCGCCAGCAGCCACGGGACAGTCCAGCCTGAAAACATTCAGTACTTC
TRBV28	.	once	TRBJ1-3	CASSGGQMSSGNTIYF	TGTGCCAGCAGTGGAGGACAGATGAGCTCTGGAAACACCATATATTTT
TRBV27	TRBD2	.	TRBJ2-7	CASSLSALGTSGSIYEQYF	TGTGCCAGCAGTTTATCGGCCCTCGGGACTAGCGGGAGTATCTACGAGCAGTACTTC
TRBV2	.	.	TRBJ2-1	CASSVASSYNEQFF	TGTGCCAGCAGTGTCGCGAGCTCCTACAATGAGCAGTTCTTC
TRBV4-1	.	once	TRBJ2-3	CASSQDVGLGHAQYF	TGCGCCAGCAGCCAAGATGTCGGACTCGGCCACGCGCAGTATTTT
TRBV28	.	.	TRBJ1-1	CATKEFLNTEAFF	TGTGCCACCAAGGAGTTCTTGAACACTGAAGCTTTCTTT
TRBV2	.	once	TRBJ2-2	CASTNRANTGELFF	TGTGCCAGCACCAACAGGGCGAACACCGGGGAGCTGTTTTTT
TRBV4-2	.	.	TRBJ2-7	CASLPPAAYEQYF	TGTGCCTCACTGCCTCCCGCCGCCTACGAGCAGTACTTC
TRBV24-1	.	.	TRBJ1-5	CATSDSGDNQPQHF	TGTGCCACCAGTGACTCAGGGGATAATCAGCCCCAGCATTTT
TRBV27	TRBD2	.	TRBJ2-7	CASRALAEAYEQYF	TGTGCCAGCAGGGCACTAGCGGAAGCCTACGAGCAGTACTTC
TRBV7-9	.	once	TRBJ1-5	CASSLEGGQPQHF	TGTGCCAGCAGCTTAGAGGGAGGGCAGCCCCAGCATTTT
TRBV18	TRBD1	.	TRBJ2-7	CASSTGQGVYEQYF	TGTGCCAGCTCAACCGGACAGGGGGTCTACGAGCAGTACTTC
TRBV30	.	.	TRBJ2-4	CAWNVGQGRGIQYF	TGTGCCTGGAATGTTGGCCAGGGTAGGGGCATTCAGTACTTC
TRBV7-6	TRBD1	.	TRBJ1-6	CASSPGTDNSPLHF	TGTGCCAGCAGCCCCGGGACAGATAATTCACCCCTCCACTTT
TRBV21-1	.	.	TRBJ1-5	CASSKEVRRYNSNQPQHF	TGTGCCAGCAGCAAAGAGGTCAGGCGCTATAATAGCAATCAGCCCCAGCATTTT
TRBV28	TRBD1	.	TRBJ2-4	CASSPGQTGGAKNIQYF	TGTGCCAGCAGTCCCGGCCAAACAGGGGGGGCCAAAAACATTCAGTACTTC
TRBV5-8	.	.	TRBJ2-3	CASSFQGSRSTDTQYF	TGTGCCAGCAGCTTTCAGGGGAGCCGTAGCACAGATACGCAGTATTTT
TRBV2	.	.	TRBJ1-4	CLWTDGVVEGEKLFF	TGTCTCTGGACAGACGGAGTCGTTGAGGGTGAAAAACTGTTTTTT
TRBV5-5	TRBD1	.	TRBJ1-5	CASSLVPGGGQPQHF	TGTGCCAGCAGCTTGGTCCCAGGGGGCGGTCAGCCCCAGCATTTT
TRBV2	.	.	TRBJ2-5	CASSPYEGQETQYF	TGTGCCAGCAGTCCCTACGAGGGACAAGAGACCCAGTACTTC
TRBV28	.	.	TRBJ1-3	CASSSRRAGNTIYF	TGTGCCAGCAGCTCGCGCAGGGCTGGAAACACCATATATTTT
TRBV14	.	.	TRBJ2-3	CASSQGRGTDTQYF	TGTGCCAGCAGCCAAGGCCGGGGCACAGATACGCAGTATTTT
TRBV29-1	TRBD1	.	TRBJ1-2	CSVQGGQGTYGYTF	TGCAGCGTACAAGGGGGACAGGGGACCTATGGCTACACCTTC
TRBV18	.	once	TRBJ2-1	CASSPRDEQFF	TGTGCCAGCTCACCGCGGGATGAGCAGTTCTTC
TRBV10-2	TRBD1	.	TRBJ2-7	CASRVGGGYEQYF	TGCGCCAGCAGGGTAGGGGGCGGGTACGAGCAGTACTTC
TRBV11-3	.	.	TRBJ2-6	CASSPSKRVGANVLTF	TGTGCCAGCAGCCCAAGTAAGCGAGTTGGGGCCAACGTCCTGACTTTC
TRBV20-1	.	.	TRBJ1-4	CSASPSNEKLFF	TGCAGTGCTAGTCCGAGTAATGAAAAACTGTTTTTT
TRBV5-5	TRBD2	few	TRBJ2-3	CASSLIAGGPGVTDTQYF	TGTGCCAGCAGCTTAATAGCGGGAGGGCCTGGAGTCACAGATACGCAGTATTTT
TRBV5-1	.	.	TRBJ1-1	CASAPPGFVNTEAFF	TGCGCCAGCGCCCCGCCGGGTTTCGTGAACACTGAAGCTTTCTTT
TRBV5-1	.	.	TRBJ2-7	CASSFEGYEQYF	TGCGCCAGCAGCTTCGAGGGCTACGAGCAGTACTTC
TRBV5-6	.	once	TRBJ1-6	CASRLRSSYNSPLHF	TGTGCCAGCCGACTCCGGAGCTCCTATAATTCACCCCTCCACTTT
TRBV7-2	TRBD1	.	TRBJ2-1	CASSRDSSYNEQFF	TGTGCCAGCAGCAGGGACAGCTCCTACAATGAGCAGTTCTTC
TRBV7-2	.	.	TRBJ2-7	CASSLDGGLPTSYEQYF	TGTGCCAGCAGCTTAGATGGCGGCCTCCCCACCTCCTACGAGCAGTACTTC
TRBV6-5	.	once	TRBJ1-4	CASVKEWEGEKLFF	TGTGCCAGCGTTAAGGAGTGGGAGGGTGAAAAACTGTTTTTT
TRBV5-4	.	once	TRBJ1-2	CASTPSTGWNYGYTF	TGTGCCAGCACTCCAAGCACGGGGTGGAACTATGGCTACACCTTC
TRBV5-6	.	.	TRBJ1-6	CASSSRQFYNSPLHF	TGTGCCAGCAGCTCGAGGCAGTTCTATAATTCACCCCTCCACTTT
TRBV27	TRBD2	.	TRBJ2-2	CASSSPTSGRLSPGSGTGELFF	TGTGCCAGCAGTTCCCCGACTAGCGGGAGGCTTTCCCCCGGCTCGGGCACCGGGGAGCTGTTTTTT
TRBV27	TRBD2	.	TRBJ2-5	CASSLGLSAGGGETQYF	TGTGCCAGCAGTCTGGGTTTATCAGCGGGAGGCGGGGAGACCCAGTACTTC
TRBV11-2	TRBD1	.	TRBJ2-5	CASSYDREETQYF	TGTGCCAGCAGCTACGACAGGGAAGAGACCCAGTACTTC
TRBV6-1	TRBD1	medium-sized	TRBJ1-2	CASSEVTGFEGGLNYGYTF	TGTGCCAGCAGTGAAGTGACAGGGTTTGAAGGAGGACTTAACTATGGCTACACCTTC
TRBV19	.	.	TRBJ2-1	CASSASSKVFSYNEQFF	TGTGCCAGTAGTGCCTCTAGCAAGGTCTTTTCCTACAATGAGCAGTTCTTC
TRBV25-1	.	.	TRBJ1-3	CASSLRGGTIYF	TGTGCCAGCAGTCTGAGGGGGGGCACCATATATTTT
TRBV27	.	.	TRBJ2-1	CASREQGSYNEQFF	TGTGCCAGCAGGGAACAGGGCTCCTACAATGAGCAGTTCTTC
TRBV9	TRBD2	.	TRBJ2-1	CASSVTSGRGVAYNEQFF	TGTGCCAGCAGCGTCACTAGCGGGAGAGGAGTGGCCTACAATGAGCAGTTCTTC
TRBV7-6	.	.	TRBJ1-3	CASSLGATGNTIYF	TGTGCCAGCAGCTTAGGAGCCACGGGAAACACCATATATTTT
TRBV4-3	TRBD1	.	TRBJ1-5	CASSQDWQGVQPQHF	TGCGCCAGCAGCCAAGATTGGCAGGGGGTTCAGCCCCAGCATTTT